This TCR beta chain is drawn from a study of cytomegalovirus exposure and HLA in healthy donors. Across the study: About 85 million unique TCRs from HLA-typed donors were held in an early release of data.

Germline V gene sequence: CDR1 SNHLY, CDR2 FYNNEI. This CDR3 spans 16 amino acids. Trimming stripped 6 bases from V and 1 base from J, with 18 bases between. The PCR made use of 60 Vbeta and 13 Jbeta primers. Measured with immunoSEQ multiplex PCR; TCRdb has only the in-frame clones, and not every one. The data show some 150,000 clones, with more than 75% seen just once and around 8.1% held by the top ten. The specimen was PBMCs. This TCR was recovered from a woman between 50 and 59 years old in good health and CMV-seropositive. This chain joins TRBV2 and TRBJ1-1; perhaps TRBD1 as D (6 bases). CDR3 sequence reads: CASRRTAGQSNTEAFF. The CDR3 DNA sequence: TGTGCCAGCAGAAGGACTGCAGGACAGTCGAACACTGAAGCTTTCTTT.